This TCR beta chain was recovered during a study of CD8+ T cells in alopecia areata. Study overall: Tofacitinib dosing lasted 6 to 18 months, which was then followed by 6 months off drug. General study findings and limits: Relative to normal scalp, lesional scalp, especially alopecia totalis/universalis, showed higher clonality.

Extraction of RNA preceded its reverse transcription into cDNA, which served as the sequencing template. Only in-frame clones appear in the TCRdb table, and some are missing; sequencing was by immunoSEQ multiplex PCR. The sample yields fewer than 200,000 clones, roughly 66% seen once. The germline V gene has CDR1 SGHRS and CDR2 YFSETQ. With 0 bases removed from V and 0 bases from J, the gap between germline ends came to 13 bases. This CDR3 region has 16 residues. Points on this clone: The antigen remains unidentified.

The clonotype comes from a human donor with alopecia areata. The sequences come from CD8+ T cells sorted from blood, collected at week 0. The V call is TRBV5-1, the J call TRBJ2-7, with a weak D call TRBD2 (5 bases). The CDR3 DNA sequence: TGCGCCAGCAGCTTGGATGGGGAGAGACACTCCTACGAGCAGTACTTC. Protein: CASSLDGERHSYEQYF.